The 2 T cell receptor beta chains listed next were all sequenced from one sample in a study of blood T cell repertoires in COVID-19. Sequencing was performed with immunoSEQ multiplex PCR; in TCRdb, only in-frame clones are kept and a portion is missing. The top ten clones hold approximately 1.8% of a sample with roughly 120,000 clones, 65% to 85% of them seen once. Sequencing was carried out using peripheral blood. The receptor set was obtained from a man between 65 and 85 years old with acute or convalescent COVID-19.

The rearrangement uses TRBV3-1 (or the pseudogene TRBV3-2) and TRBJ2-1; no firm D call. Between the trimmed V and J ends, which lost 4 bases and 0 bases, there was a span of 7 bases. CDR1 and CDR2 from the germline V gene are LGHDT and YNNKEL (reference sequence). CDR3 length: 14 amino acids. CDR3 nucleotide sequence: TGTGCCAGCAGCCGACTTAGCTCCTACAATGAGCAGTTCTTC. Translating it yields CASSRLSSYNEQFF.

The chain has TRBV2 and TRBJ1-2; 9 bases are a match to TRBD1. The ends lost 6 bases at V and 7 bases at J; junction bases unmatched: 9. Per germline, CDR1 SNHLY and CDR2 FYNNEI. The CDR3 totals 14 residues. For the CDR3, the DNA is TGTGCCAGCAGCCCCGGGACAGGGACCAGTGGCTACACCTTC. This sequence encodes CASSPGTGTSGYTF.